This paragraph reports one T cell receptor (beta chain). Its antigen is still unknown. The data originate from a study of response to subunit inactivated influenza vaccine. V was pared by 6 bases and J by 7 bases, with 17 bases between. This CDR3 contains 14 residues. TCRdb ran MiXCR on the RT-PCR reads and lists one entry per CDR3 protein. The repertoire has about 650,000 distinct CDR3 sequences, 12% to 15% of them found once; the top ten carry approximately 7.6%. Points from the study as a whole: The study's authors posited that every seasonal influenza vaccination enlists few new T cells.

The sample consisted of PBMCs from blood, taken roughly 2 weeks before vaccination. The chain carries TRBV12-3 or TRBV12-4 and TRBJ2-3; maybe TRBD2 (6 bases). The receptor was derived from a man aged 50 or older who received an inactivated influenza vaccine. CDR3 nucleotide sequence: TGTGCCAGCAGGGCGGGAATCAAGGGATATACGCAGTATTTT. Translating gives CASRAGIKGYTQYF.